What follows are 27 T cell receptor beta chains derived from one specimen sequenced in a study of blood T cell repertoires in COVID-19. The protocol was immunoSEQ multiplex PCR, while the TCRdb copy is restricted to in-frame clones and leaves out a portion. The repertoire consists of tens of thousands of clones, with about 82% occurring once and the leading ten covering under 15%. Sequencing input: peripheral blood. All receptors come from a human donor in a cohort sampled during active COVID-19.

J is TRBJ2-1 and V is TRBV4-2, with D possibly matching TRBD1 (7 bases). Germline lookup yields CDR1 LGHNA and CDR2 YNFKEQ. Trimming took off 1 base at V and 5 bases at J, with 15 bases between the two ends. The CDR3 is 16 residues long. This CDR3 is CASSQAPGGLNNEQFF. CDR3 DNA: TGTGCCAGCAGCCAAGCACCAGGGGGGCTAAACAATGAGCAGTTCTTC.

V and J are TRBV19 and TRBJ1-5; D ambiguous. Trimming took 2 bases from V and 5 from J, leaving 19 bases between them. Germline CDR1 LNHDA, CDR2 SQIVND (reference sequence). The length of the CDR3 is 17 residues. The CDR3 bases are TGTGCCAGTAGTATATCGGCCTTGCGAGGAAACGATCAGCCCCAGCATTTT. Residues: CASSISALRGNDQPQHF.

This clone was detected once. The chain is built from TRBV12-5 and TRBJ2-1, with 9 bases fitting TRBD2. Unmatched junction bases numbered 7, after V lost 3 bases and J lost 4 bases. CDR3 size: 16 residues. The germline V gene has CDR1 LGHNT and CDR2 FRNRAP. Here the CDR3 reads CASGLGGGRVYNEQFF. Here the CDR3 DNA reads TGTGCTAGTGGTTTAGGTGGCGGGAGGGTATACAATGAGCAGTTCTTC.

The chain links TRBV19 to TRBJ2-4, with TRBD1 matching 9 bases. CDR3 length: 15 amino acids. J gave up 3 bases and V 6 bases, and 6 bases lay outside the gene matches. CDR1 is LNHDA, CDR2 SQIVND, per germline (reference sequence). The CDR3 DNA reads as TGTGCCAGTAGCCCGGGACAGGGTGTCAAAAACATTCAGTACTTC. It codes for CASSPGQGVKNIQYF. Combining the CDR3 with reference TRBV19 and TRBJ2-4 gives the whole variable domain DGGITQSPKYLFRKEGQNVTLSCEQNLNHDAMYWYRQDPGQGLRLIYYSQIVNDFQKGDIAEGYSVSREKKESFPLTVTSAQKNPTAFYLCASSPGQGVKNIQYFGAGTRLSVL.

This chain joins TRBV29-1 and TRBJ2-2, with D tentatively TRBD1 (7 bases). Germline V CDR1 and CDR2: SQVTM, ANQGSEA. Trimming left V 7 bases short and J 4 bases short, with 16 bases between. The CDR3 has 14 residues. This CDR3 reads CSALRQGGTGELFF. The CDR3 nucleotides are TGCAGCGCCCTCCGACAGGGAGGCACCGGGGAGCTGTTTTTT.

CDR3 sequence reads: CASSPGGARDSPLHF. In DNA, the CDR3 is TGTGCCAGCAGTCCAGGGGGCGCACGGGATTCACCCCTCCACTTT. The chain uses TRBV6-5 and TRBJ1-6; 8 bases fit TRBD1. V trimming: 5 bases; J trimming: 8 bases; junction bases outside the gene matches: 8. Germline CDR1 reads MNHEY; CDR2 reads SVGAGI. The CDR3 spans 15 residues.

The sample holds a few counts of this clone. The CDR3 DNA reads TGTGCCAGCAGAACGAAGGGGAATTCACCCCTCCACTTT. Amino acid sequence: CASRTKGNSPLHF. This chain connects TRBV6-5 to TRBJ1-6; the D gene is possibly TRBD1 (5 bases). The CDR3 length is 13 residues. Trimming took off 6 bases at V and 7 bases at J, with 10 bases between the two ends. CDR1 and CDR2 (germline): MNHEY, SVGAGI.

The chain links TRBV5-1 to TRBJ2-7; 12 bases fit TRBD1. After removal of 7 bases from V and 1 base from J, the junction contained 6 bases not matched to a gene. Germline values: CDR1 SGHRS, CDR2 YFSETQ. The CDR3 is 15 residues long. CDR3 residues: CASWDRGRMSYEQYF. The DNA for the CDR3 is TGCGCCAGCTGGGACAGGGGGCGTATGTCCTACGAGCAGTACTTC. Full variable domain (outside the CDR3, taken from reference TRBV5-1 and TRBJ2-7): KAGVTQTPRYLIKTRGQQVTLSCSPISGHRSVSWYQQTPGQGLQFLFEYFSETQRNKGNFPGRFSGRQFSNSRSEMNVSTLELGDSALYLCASWDRGRMSYEQYFGPGTRLTVT.

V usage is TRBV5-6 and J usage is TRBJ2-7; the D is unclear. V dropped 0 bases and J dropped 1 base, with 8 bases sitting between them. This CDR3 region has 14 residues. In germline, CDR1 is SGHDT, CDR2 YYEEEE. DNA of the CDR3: TGTGCCAGCAGCTTGGTCGCAGTTTCCTACGAGCAGTACTTC. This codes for CASSLVAVSYEQYF.

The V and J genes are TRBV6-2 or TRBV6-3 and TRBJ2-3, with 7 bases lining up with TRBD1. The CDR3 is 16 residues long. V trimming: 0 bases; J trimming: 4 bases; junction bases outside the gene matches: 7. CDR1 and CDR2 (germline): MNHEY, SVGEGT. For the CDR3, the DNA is TGTGCCAGCAGTTACTCGACGGGCAGGGGGTCAGATACGCAGTATTTT. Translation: CASSYSTGRGSDTQYF.

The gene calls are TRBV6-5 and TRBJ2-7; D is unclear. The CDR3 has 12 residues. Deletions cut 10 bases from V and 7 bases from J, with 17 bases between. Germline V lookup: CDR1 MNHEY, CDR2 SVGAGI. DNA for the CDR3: TGTGCCACCCAGCCCGAGTGGGCGGAGCAGTACTTC. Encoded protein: CATQPEWAEQYF.

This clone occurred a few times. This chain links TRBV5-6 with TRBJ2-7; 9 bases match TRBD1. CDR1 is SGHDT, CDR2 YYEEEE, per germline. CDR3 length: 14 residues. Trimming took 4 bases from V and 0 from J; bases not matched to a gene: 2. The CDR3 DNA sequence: TGTGCCAGCAGCATGACAGGGGGCTCCTACGAGCAGTACTTC. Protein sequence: CASSMTGGSYEQYF.

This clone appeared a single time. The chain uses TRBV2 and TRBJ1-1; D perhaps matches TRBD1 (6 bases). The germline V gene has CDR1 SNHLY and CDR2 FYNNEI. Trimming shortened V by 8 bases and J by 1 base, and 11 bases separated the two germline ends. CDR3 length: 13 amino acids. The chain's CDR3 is CASRTTGNTEAFF. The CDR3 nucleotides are TGTGCCAGCCGAACGACAGGGAACACTGAAGCTTTCTTT. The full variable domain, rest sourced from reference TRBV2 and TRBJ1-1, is EPEVTQTPSHQVTQMGQEVILRCVPISNHLYFYWYRQILGQKVEFLVSFYNNEISEKSEIFDDQFSVERPDGSNFTLKIRSTKLEDSAMYFCASRTTGNTEAFFGQGTRLTVV.

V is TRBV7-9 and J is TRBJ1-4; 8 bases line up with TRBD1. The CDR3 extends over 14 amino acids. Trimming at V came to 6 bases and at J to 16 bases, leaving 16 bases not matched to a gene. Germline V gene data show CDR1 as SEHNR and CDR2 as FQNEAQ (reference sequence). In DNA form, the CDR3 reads TGTGCCAGCAGTCAACTTAGGGACCTGACAGGGGCGTTTTTT. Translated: CASSQLRDLTGAFF.

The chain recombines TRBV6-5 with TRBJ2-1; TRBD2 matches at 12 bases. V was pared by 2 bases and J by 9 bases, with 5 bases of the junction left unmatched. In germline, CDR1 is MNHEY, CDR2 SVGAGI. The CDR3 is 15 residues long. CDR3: CASSYRTSGMGEQFF. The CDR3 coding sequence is TGTGCCAGCAGTTACCGGACTAGCGGGATGGGTGAGCAGTTCTTC.

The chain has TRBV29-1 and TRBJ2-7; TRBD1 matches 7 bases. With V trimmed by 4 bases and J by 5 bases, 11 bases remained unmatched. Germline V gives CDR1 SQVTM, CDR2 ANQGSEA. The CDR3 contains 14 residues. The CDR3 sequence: CSVGFDRVRNEQYF. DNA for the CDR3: TGCAGCGTTGGCTTCGACAGGGTGAGAAACGAGCAGTACTTC.

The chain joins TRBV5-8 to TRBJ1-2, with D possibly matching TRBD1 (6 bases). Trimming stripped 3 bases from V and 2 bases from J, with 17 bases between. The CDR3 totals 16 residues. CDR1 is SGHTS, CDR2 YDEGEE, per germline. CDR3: CASSSLRGAENYGYTF. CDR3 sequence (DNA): TGTGCCAGCAGCTCCCTGCGGGGGGCGGAGAACTATGGCTACACCTTC.

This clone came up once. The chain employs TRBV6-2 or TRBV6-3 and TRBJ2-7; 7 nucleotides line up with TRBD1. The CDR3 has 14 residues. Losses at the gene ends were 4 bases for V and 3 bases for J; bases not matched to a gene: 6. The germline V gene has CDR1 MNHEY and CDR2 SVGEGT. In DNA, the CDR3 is TGTGCCAGCAGTTCCCCGTCAGGGGGCTACGAGCAGTACTTC. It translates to CASSSPSGGYEQYF.

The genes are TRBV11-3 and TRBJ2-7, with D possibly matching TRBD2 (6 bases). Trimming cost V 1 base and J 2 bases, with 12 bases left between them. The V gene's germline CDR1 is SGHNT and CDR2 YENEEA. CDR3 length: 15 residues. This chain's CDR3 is CASSLGGEVTYEQYF. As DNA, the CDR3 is TGTGCCAGCAGCTTAGGGGGGGAAGTGACCTACGAGCAGTACTTC.

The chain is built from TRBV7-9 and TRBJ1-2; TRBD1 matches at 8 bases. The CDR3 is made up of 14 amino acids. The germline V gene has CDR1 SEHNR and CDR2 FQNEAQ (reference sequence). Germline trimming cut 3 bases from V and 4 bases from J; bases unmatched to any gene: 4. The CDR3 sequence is CASSLGQVGYGYTF. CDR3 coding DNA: TGTGCCAGCAGCTTGGGACAGGTTGGCTATGGCTACACCTTC.

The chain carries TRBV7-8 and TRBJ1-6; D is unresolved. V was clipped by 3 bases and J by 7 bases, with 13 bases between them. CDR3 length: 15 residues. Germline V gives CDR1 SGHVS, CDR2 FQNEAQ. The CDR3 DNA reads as TGTGCCAGCAGCTTGGCCAGGCGGGTGAATTCACCCCTCCACTTT. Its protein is CASSLARRVNSPLHF.

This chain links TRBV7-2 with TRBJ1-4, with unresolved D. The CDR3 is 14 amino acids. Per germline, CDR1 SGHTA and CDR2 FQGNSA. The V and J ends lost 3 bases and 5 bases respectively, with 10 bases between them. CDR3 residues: CASSLPGKNEKLFF. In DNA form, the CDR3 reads TGTGCCAGCAGCTTGCCCGGGAAAAATGAAAAACTGTTTTTT.

The CDR3 DNA reads as TGCGCCAGCAGCCGAGAGACAGCAGGAAACACCATATATTTT. This encodes CASSRETAGNTIYF. This chain connects TRBV4-1 to TRBJ1-3; a weak D match, TRBD1 (5 bases). The CDR3 length is 14 residues. Germline CDR1 reads MGHRA; CDR2 reads YSYEKL. Trimming stripped 4 bases from V and 4 bases from J, with 11 bases between.

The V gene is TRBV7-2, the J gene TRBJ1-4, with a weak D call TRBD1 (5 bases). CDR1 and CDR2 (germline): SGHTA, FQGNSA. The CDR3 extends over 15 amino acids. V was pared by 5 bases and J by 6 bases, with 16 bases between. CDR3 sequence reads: CASSPSSGDDEKLFF. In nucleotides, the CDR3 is TGTGCCAGCAGCCCCAGTTCGGGGGACGATGAAAAACTGTTTTTT.

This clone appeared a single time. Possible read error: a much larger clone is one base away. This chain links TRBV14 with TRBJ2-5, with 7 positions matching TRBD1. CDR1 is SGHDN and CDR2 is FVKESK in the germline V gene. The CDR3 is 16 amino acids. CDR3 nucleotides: TGTGCCAGCAACCAAGGTCCCGACAGGGTGTGGGAGACCCAGTACTTC. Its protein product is CASNQGPDRVWETQYF.

The CDR3 sequence: CASSPSRGQSNSYEQYF. CDR3 sequence (DNA): TGTGCCAGCAGCCCCTCCCGCGGGCAGTCCAATTCCTACGAGCAGTACTTC. V is TRBV5-5 and J is TRBJ2-7, with D tentatively TRBD2 (5 bases). The CDR3 length is 17 residues. Trimming stripped 4 bases from V and 1 base from J, with 21 bases between. Germline V gives CDR1 SGHKS, CDR2 YYEKEE (reference sequence). The full variable domain, in which reference TRBV5-5 and TRBJ2-7 provide the parts outside the CDR3, is DAGVTQSPTHLIKTRGQQVTLRCSPISGHKSVSWYQQVLGQGPQFIFQYYEKEERGRGNFPDRFSARQFPNYSSELNVNALLLGDSALYLCASSPSRGQSNSYEQYFGPGTRLTVT.

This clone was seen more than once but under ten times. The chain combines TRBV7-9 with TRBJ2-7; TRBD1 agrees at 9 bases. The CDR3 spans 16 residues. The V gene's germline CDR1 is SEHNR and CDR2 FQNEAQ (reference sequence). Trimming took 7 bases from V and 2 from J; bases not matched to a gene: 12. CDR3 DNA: TGTGCCAGCACCAACCCTGCCGGGACAGGGCCCTACGAGCAGTACTTC. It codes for CASTNPAGTGPYEQYF.